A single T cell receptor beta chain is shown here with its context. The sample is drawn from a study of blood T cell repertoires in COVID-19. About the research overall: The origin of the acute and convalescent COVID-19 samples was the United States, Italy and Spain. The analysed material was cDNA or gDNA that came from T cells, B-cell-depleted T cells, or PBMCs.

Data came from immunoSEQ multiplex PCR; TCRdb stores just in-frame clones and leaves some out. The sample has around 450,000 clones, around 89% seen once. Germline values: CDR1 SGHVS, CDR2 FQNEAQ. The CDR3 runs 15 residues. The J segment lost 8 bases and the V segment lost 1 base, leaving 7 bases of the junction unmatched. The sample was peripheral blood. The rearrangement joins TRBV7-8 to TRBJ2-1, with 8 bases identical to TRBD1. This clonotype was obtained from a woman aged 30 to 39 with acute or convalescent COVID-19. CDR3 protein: CASSLGSGQGHEQFF. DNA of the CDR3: TGTGCCAGCAGCTTAGGTTCTGGACAGGGACATGAGCAGTTCTTC.